Presented here are 3 T cell receptor beta chains from one specimen sequenced in a study of control samples from healthy donors and cancer patients. Profiled with immunoSEQ multiplex PCR; TCRdb holds only in-frame clones, not every one. This sample yields 350,000 to 450,000 clones, of which 75% to 95% are seen a single time; approximately 6.3% belongs to the top ten. Sequenced material: PBMCs. The source is a middle-aged man with head and neck cancer.

V is TRBV3-1 (or the pseudogene TRBV3-2) and J is TRBJ2-7; 7 nucleotides line up with TRBD1. Germline CDR1 reads LGHDT; CDR2 reads YNNKEL (reference sequence). This CDR3 spans 14 amino acids. The ends lost 4 bases at V and 2 bases at J; junction bases unmatched: 5. The CDR3 coding sequence is TGTGCCAGCAGCCCTCGGCAGGGGGCCTACGAGCAGTACTTC. It specifies CASSPRQGAYEQYF.

The J gene is TRBJ1-5, the V gene TRBV27; no clear D gene. The CDR3 is made up of 15 amino acids. Germline values: CDR1 MNHEY, CDR2 SMNVEV (reference sequence). The V and J ends lost 1 base and 6 bases respectively, with 13 bases between them. The CDR3 DNA sequence: TGTGCCAGCAGTTTATTTGGAGAGGCGGGTCAGCCCCAGCATTTT. It codes for CASSLFGEAGQPQHF.

CDR3 in DNA: TGTGCCAGCAGTGTGACAGGTACCTCTGCTGGAAACACCATATATTTT. It is translated as CASSVTGTSAGNTIYF. The V call is TRBV6-1, the J call TRBJ1-3, with D tentatively TRBD1 (6 bases). The CDR3 extends over 16 amino acids. CDR1 MNHNS and CDR2 SASEGT come from the germline V gene. Trimming shortened V by 4 bases and J by 2 bases, and 15 bases separated the two germline ends.